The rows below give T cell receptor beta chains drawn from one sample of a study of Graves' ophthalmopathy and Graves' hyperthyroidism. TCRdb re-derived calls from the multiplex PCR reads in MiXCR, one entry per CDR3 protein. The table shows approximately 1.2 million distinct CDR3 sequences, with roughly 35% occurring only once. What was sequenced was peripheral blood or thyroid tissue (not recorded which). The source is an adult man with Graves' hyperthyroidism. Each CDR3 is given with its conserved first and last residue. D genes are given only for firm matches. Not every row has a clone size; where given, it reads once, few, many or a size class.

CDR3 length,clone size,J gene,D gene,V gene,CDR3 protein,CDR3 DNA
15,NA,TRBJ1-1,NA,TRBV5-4,CASTRLGGLNTEAFF,TGTGCCAGCACCCGTTTAGGCGGTCTGAACACTGAAGCTTTCTTT
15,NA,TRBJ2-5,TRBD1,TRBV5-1,CASSQTGVGGEAQSF,TGCGCCAGCAGCCAAACAGGGGTCGGAGGAGAGGCCCAGTCCTTC
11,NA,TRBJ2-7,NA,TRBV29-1,CSLWVAAEQYF,TGCAGCTTATGGGTAGCGGCCGAGCAGTACTTC
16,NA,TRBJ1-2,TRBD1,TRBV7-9,CASSQTRTDRGYGYTF,TGCGCCAGCAGCCAAACCCGCACGGACAGGGGCTATGGCTACACCTTC
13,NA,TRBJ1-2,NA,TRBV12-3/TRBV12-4,CAGSLGGTYGYTF,TGTGCCGGCAGTTTAGGCGGGACCTATGGCTACACCTTC
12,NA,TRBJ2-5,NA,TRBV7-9,CASSLVGEAQYF,TGTGCCAGCAGCTTAGTTGGGGAAGCCCAGTACTTC
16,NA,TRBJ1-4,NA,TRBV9,CASSQERGVVEEKLFF,TGTGCCAGCAGCCAAGAAAGGGGGGTCGTCGAGGAAAAACTGTTTTTT
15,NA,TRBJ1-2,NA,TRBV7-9,CASSLKLGPYYGYTF,TGTGCCAGCAGCCTAAAGCTGGGACCGTACTATGGCTACACCTTC
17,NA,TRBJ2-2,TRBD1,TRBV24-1,CATSDIPRTGNTGELFF,TGTGCCACCAGTGATATACCCCGGACAGGGAACACCGGGGAGCTGTTTTTT
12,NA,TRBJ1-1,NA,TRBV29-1,CSSMTEGTEAFF,TGCAGCTCTATGACGGAGGGCACTGAAGCTTTCTTT
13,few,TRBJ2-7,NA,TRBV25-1,CASSLLGQYEQYF,TGTGCCAGCAGTTTACTAGGACAGTACGAGCAGTACTTC
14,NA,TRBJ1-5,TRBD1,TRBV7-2,CASSAGQGPGAQHF,TGTGCCAGCAGCGCGGGACAGGGACCAGGGGCCCAGCATTTT
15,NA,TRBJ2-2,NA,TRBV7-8,CASSRGGVLRRELFF,TGTGCCAGCAGCAGAGGGGGGGTTCTCCGGAGGGAGCTGTTTTTT
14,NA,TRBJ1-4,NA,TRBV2,CASSGTATNGKLFF,TGTGCCAGCTCCGGGACGGCAACTAATGGAAAACTGTTTTTT
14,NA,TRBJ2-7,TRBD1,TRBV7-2,CASSQGQGAFEQYF,TGTGCCAGCAGCCAGGGACAGGGGGCCTTCGAGCAGTACTTC
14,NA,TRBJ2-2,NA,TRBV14,CASSQSWKAGELFF,TGTGCCAGCAGCCAGAGTTGGAAGGCCGGGGAGCTGTTTTTT
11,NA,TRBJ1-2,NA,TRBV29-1,CSGFEGDGYTF,TGCAGCGGATTCGAAGGGGATGGCTACACCTTC
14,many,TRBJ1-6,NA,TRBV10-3,CAISDPRVNSPLHF,TGTGCCATCAGTGATCCCAGGGTAAATTCACCCCTCCACTTT
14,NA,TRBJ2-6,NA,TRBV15,CATSSSGQANVLTF,TGTGCCACCAGCAGCTCCGGACAGGCCAACGTCCTGACTTTC
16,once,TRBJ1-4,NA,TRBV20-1,CSATPWLNMNTEAFRF,TGCAGTGCTACTCCGTGGCTGAACATGAACACTGAAGCTTTTCGATTT
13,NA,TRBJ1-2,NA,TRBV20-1,CSAAGGPTIGYTF,TGCAGTGCAGCCGGTGGCCCGACAATAGGCTACACCTTC
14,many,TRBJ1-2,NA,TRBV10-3,CAISEARTAQGYTF,TGTGCCATCAGTGAGGCTCGGACAGCCCAAGGCTACACCTTC
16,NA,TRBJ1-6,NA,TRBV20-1,CSATRGASSYNSPLHF,TGCAGTGCCACTCGAGGGGCTAGCTCCTATAATTCACCCCTCCACTTT
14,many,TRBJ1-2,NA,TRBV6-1,CASSDTTGRDGYTF,TGTGCCAGCAGTGACACTACAGGGAGAGATGGCTACACCTTC